The 15 T cell receptor beta chains in this list originate from one sample, sequenced in a study of blood T cells in healthy people across ages. A sample-barcoded 5' primer and a J-beta primer mix were used in a second PCR of roughly 7 to 12 cycles. One entry per CDR3 protein results from TCRdb running MiXCR on the 5' RACE reads. The sample yields 600,000 to 1,000,000 distinct CDR3 sequences, around 25% seen once. The same sample was also studied in work on T cells of mothers and their children.

Input material: blood. These receptors originate from a boy aged 5-17 years in good health.

This clonotype was counted only a few times. The V call is TRBV7-2, the J call TRBJ2-1, with D unresolved. Germline loops: CDR1 SGHTA, CDR2 FQGNSA. V lost 2 bases, J lost 6 bases, and 8 bases lay in between. The CDR3 loop spans 13 amino acids. The DNA of the CDR3 is TGTGCCAGCAGCTTAATGGTACCCAATGAGCAGTTCTTC. Amino acid sequence: CASSLMVPNEQFF.

This clonotype has more than one count but fewer than ten. The rearrangement joins TRBV5-5 to TRBJ1-2; 8 positions agree with TRBD1. In germline, CDR1 is SGHKS, CDR2 YYEKEE (reference sequence). This CDR3 is built from 15 residues. V lost 4 bases, J lost 7 bases, and 12 bases stayed unmatched. CDR3 sequence (DNA): TGTGCCAGCAGCCCACGGGTACAGGGGGGCAGTGGCTACACCTTC. Protein: CASSPRVQGGSGYTF.

The table lists this clonotype with a few counts. V is TRBV12-5 and J is TRBJ1-5; D is unresolved. The CDR3 covers 22 residues. CDR1 and CDR2 (germline): LGHNT, FRNRAP. Trimming removed 1 base from V and 7 bases from J, with 35 bases in between. The DNA for the CDR3 is TGTGCTAGTGGTTTGGCGGACGCACTTCAGACCCGAGGCTACACCGAACGACAGCCCCAGCATTTT. This gives the protein CASGLADALQTRGYTERQPQHF.

This clonotype was recorded a few times. The rearrangement uses TRBV7-9 and TRBJ2-1; D ambiguous. With the DNA end fitting TRBJ2-5 better, the J assignment may be wrong. Germline-derived CDR1 and CDR2 are SEHNR and FQNEAQ (reference sequence). The CDR3 runs to 14 residues. CDR3 in DNA: TGTGCCAGCAGCCCACGGACCCAGACTGGGACCCAGTACTTC. Translating gives CASSPRTQTGTQYF.

This clonotype showed up just a few times. This chain joins TRBV20-1 and TRBJ2-4; 7 bases agree with TRBD2. The CDR3 consists of 18 residues. CDR1 is DFQATT and CDR2 is SNEGSKA in the germline V gene (reference sequence). Losses at the gene ends were 2 bases for V and 3 bases for J; bases not matched to a gene: 16. The CDR3 DNA follows: TGCAGTGCTAGATCCAGGTTGGGGCGGGAGCAGGTCAAAAACATTCAGTACTTC. This gives the protein CSARSRLGREQVKNIQYF.

This clonotype was seen only a few times. The chain combines TRBV6-6 with TRBJ1-2; D not certain. Germline V gives CDR1 MNHNY, CDR2 SVGAGI (reference sequence). The CDR3 is 12 amino acids. V shed 2 bases and J shed 5 bases, with 6 bases lying between them. The CDR3 sequence: CASSYDGYGYTF. The CDR3 bases are TGTGCCAGCAGTTACGATGGATATGGCTACACCTTC.

The chain is built from TRBV4-3 and TRBJ1-6; D ambiguous. CDR1 is LGHNA, CDR2 YSLEER, per germline. CDR3 length equals 19 residues. V was clipped by 0 bases and J by 0 bases, with 15 bases between them. The CDR3 sequence is CASSQDRRGQGSYNSPLHF. The CDR3 nucleotides read TGCGCCAGCAGCCAAGATAGGCGAGGTCAAGGCTCCTATAATTCACCCCTCCACTTT.

This clonotype was seen only a few times. The chain carries TRBV6-5 and TRBJ1-6; no definite D call. Trimming shortened V by 0 bases and J by 0 bases, and 9 bases separated the two germline ends. Germline values: CDR1 MNHEY, CDR2 SVGAGI. The length of the CDR3 is 17 residues. The CDR3 sequence is CASSYSTRSSYNSPLHF. In DNA form, the CDR3 reads TGTGCCAGCAGTTACTCGACACGAAGCTCCTATAATTCACCCCTCCACTTT.

This clonotype has more than one count but fewer than ten. This chain connects TRBV5-1 to TRBJ1-1; TRBD1 agrees at 9 bases. Germline assignment: CDR1 SGHRS and CDR2 YFSETQ. Trimming at V came to 0 bases and at J to 1 base, leaving 4 bases not matched to a gene. The CDR3 contains 16 residues. This CDR3 reads CASSLVGQGTNTEAFF. In nucleotides, the CDR3 is TGCGCCAGCAGCTTGGTGGGACAGGGAACGAACACTGAAGCTTTCTTT.

The chain couples TRBV7-9 to TRBJ2-1; 12 bases agree with TRBD2. The CDR3 spans 19 residues. The V segment lost 5 bases and the J segment 1 base; nucleotides outside the gene matches: 12. Germline lookup yields CDR1 SEHNR and CDR2 FQNEAQ (reference sequence). The CDR3: CASSPPLRLAGESYNEQFF. The CDR3 DNA reads as TGTGCCAGCAGCCCCCCCCTCCGACTAGCGGGGGAGTCCTACAATGAGCAGTTCTTC.

The rearrangement joins TRBV18 to TRBJ1-5; D remains ambiguous. This CDR3 has 15 amino acids. Germline CDR1 and CDR2: KGHSH and LQKENI. The V end lost 3 bases, the J end lost 8 bases, and 17 bases lay between the germline ends. In DNA, the CDR3 is TGTGCCAGCTCACCCAGCCCGCAGGCGTGGGAGCCCCAGCATTTT. Translating gives CASSPSPQAWEPQHF.

There are a few counts of this clonotype. This chain connects TRBV21-1 to TRBJ2-2; the table's D call TRBD2 went unverified against the DNA. TRBV21-1 is a listed pseudogene. The CDR3 sequence is 18 residues long. In DNA, the CDR3 is TGTGCCAGCAGAATAGGACAGGGACTGAGCGGGTTCCCCGGGGAGCTGTTTTTT. This sequence encodes CASRIGQGLSGFPGELFF.

The gene calls are TRBV21-1 and TRBJ1-4; whether TRBD1, the table's D call, matches the DNA was not checked. TRBV21-1 is reported as a pseudogene. This CDR3 has 14 amino acids. The CDR3 spells CASPRAGVDEKLFF. The CDR3 DNA is TGTGCCAGCCCAAGAGCAGGGGTGGATGAAAAACTGTTTTTT.

This clonotype turned up a few times. CDR3 sequence: CASSQEPLGSYNEQFF. CDR3 coding DNA: TGTGCCAGCAGCCAAGAACCACTGGGCTCCTACAATGAGCAGTTCTTC. The rearrangement uses TRBV4-2 and TRBJ2-1; D is unclear. V was clipped by 0 bases and J by 0 bases, with 9 bases between them. This CDR3 has 16 residues. CDR1 LGHNA and CDR2 YNFKEQ come from the germline V gene.

CDR3 protein: CASSLSGQGGETQYF. In DNA, the CDR3 is TGCGCCAGCAGCTTGTCTGGACAGGGAGGCGAGACCCAGTACTTC. J is TRBJ2-5 and V is TRBV5-1; TRBD1 matches at 8 bases. The CDR3 has 15 amino acids. The germline gives CDR1 SGHRS, CDR2 YFSETQ. V was clipped by 1 base and J by 5 bases; unmatched bases: 7.